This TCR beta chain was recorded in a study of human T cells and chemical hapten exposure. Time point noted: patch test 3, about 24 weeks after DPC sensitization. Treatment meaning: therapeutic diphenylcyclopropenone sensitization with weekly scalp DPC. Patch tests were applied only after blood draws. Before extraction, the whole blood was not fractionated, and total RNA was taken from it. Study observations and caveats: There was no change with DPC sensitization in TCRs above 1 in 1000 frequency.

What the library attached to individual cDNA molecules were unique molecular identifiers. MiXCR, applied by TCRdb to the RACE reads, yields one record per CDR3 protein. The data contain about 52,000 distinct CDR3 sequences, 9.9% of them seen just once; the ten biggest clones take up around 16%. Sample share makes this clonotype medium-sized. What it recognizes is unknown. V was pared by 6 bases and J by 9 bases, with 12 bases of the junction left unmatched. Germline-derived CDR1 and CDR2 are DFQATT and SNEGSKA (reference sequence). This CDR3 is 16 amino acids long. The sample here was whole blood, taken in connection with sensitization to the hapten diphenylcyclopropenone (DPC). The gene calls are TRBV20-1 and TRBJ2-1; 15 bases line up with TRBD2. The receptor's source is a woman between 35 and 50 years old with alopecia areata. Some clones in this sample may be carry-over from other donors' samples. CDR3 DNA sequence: TGCAGTGCAGCCGGGACTAGCGGGGGGATAGTCACTGAGCAGTTCTTC. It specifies CSAAGTSGGIVTEQFF.